Shown below are 25 T cell receptor beta chains from a single sample sequenced in a study of beta chain features in type 1 diabetes. Study-wide results and caveats: All four CD4+ subsets of Type 1 diabetes patients contained TCRB CDR3s that were moderately but significantly shorter.

Of the isolated RNA, all was reverse transcribed, and so the sequenced material was expressed TCRB transcripts. Here immunoSEQ multiplex PCR was the method, and the copy in TCRdb shows in-frame clones only, minus some. The data show under 300,000 clones, with about a tenth seen just once and about 0.018% held by the top ten. Their antigen targets remain unknown. The sequenced material came from naive CD4+ T cells from blood. The receptor set was obtained from a young man with type 1 diabetes.

This clone came up a few times. The chain has TRBV6-1 and TRBJ2-7, with 8 bases fitting TRBD1. Germline CDR1 and CDR2: MNHNS and SASEGT. CDR3 length equals 13 residues. V gave up 4 bases and J gave up 5 bases; unmatched junction bases: 4. CDR3 sequence reads: CASSGTGFHEQYF. CDR3 bases: TGTGCCAGCAGTGGGACAGGGTTCCACGAGCAGTACTTC.

The chain couples TRBV28 to TRBJ2-3, with unresolved D. V was clipped by 5 bases and J by 4 bases, with 16 bases between them. Germline values: CDR1 MDHEN, CDR2 SYDVKM. The CDR3 spans 15 residues. CDR3: CASSLSPRTPDTQYF. The CDR3 DNA follows: TGTGCCAGCAGTCTTTCCCCCCGAACTCCAGATACGCAGTATTTT.

The chain carries TRBV5-4 and TRBJ2-7; weak D call: TRBD2 (5 bases). The V and J ends lost 0 bases and 1 base respectively, with 5 bases between them. Germline V lookup: CDR1 SGHNT, CDR2 YYREEE (reference sequence). The CDR3 contains 13 residues. CDR3 sequence: CASSLGESYEQYF. The CDR3 bases are TGTGCCAGCAGCTTGGGGGAGTCCTACGAGCAGTACTTC.

This clone was seen a few times. V and J are TRBV5-1 and TRBJ2-3, with 8 bases identical to TRBD1. V was pared by 6 bases and J by 1 base, with 10 bases of the junction left unmatched. The CDR3 is 16 residues long. CDR1 is SGHRS, CDR2 YFSETQ, per germline. The CDR3 is CASTPGQGVGTDTQYF. The DNA of the CDR3 is TGCGCCAGCACCCCCGGACAGGGCGTGGGCACAGATACGCAGTATTTT.

This chain connects TRBV6-6 to TRBJ2-4; tentative D call: TRBD2 (6 bases). Trimming stripped 4 bases from V and 7 bases from J, with 11 bases between. The CDR3 covers 13 residues. Germline V CDR1 and CDR2: MNHNY, SVGAGI (reference sequence). In nucleotides, the CDR3 is TGTGCCAGCAGTTCTCCAGGGAGGAACATTCAGTACTTC. Its translation: CASSSPGRNIQYF.

V usage is TRBV11-1 and J usage is TRBJ1-6, with 9 positions matching TRBD1. With V trimmed by 3 bases and J by 10 bases, 1 base remained unmatched. The CDR3 runs to 13 residues. CDR1 is SGHAT and CDR2 is FQDESV in the germline V gene (reference sequence). This CDR3 reads CASSFTGGSPLHF. The CDR3 nucleotides read TGTGCCAGCAGCTTTACAGGGGGCTCACCCCTCCACTTT.

This chain uses TRBV5-4 with TRBJ2-2; D assignment may be TRBD1 or TRBD2 (5 bases each). The CDR3 consists of 14 residues. Looked up from germline, CDR1 is SGHNT and CDR2 is YYREEE (reference sequence). V gave up 5 bases and J gave up 1 base, with 9 bases separating them. The CDR3 DNA reads as TGTGCCAGCAGATTGAGGGGGAACACCGGGGAGCTGTTTTTT. Translation gives CASRLRGNTGELFF.

V usage is TRBV6-1 and J usage is TRBJ2-3; D might be TRBD2 (6 bases). The CDR3 is 15 amino acids. Germline values: CDR1 MNHNS, CDR2 SASEGT. Trimming removed 5 bases at V and 0 bases at J, with 12 bases between. This CDR3 reads CASSPSVHSTDTQYF. DNA for the CDR3: TGTGCCAGCAGTCCTAGCGTACATAGCACAGATACGCAGTATTTT.

This clone was recorded a few times. This rearrangement joins TRBV5-1 to TRBJ2-7; possibly TRBD2 for D (7 bases). Trimming took 5 bases from V and 2 from J, leaving 17 bases between them. The CDR3 is made up of 15 amino acids. CDR1 and CDR2 (germline): SGHRS, YFSETQ. The CDR3 DNA is TGCGCCAGCAGACGAACAGGGAGGGAAACCTACGAGCAGTACTTC. As protein: CASRRTGRETYEQYF.

The chain combines TRBV5-4 with TRBJ2-6; TRBD1 matches at 9 bases. This CDR3 has 17 residues. The V gene end was trimmed by 2 bases and the J gene end by 4 bases; junction bases not matched to a gene: 7. The germline gives CDR1 SGHNT, CDR2 YYREEE (reference sequence). The CDR3 DNA follows: TGTGCCAGCAGCTTCGGGACAGGGAAACCGGGGGCCAACGTCCTGACTTTC. This gives the protein CASSFGTGKPGANVLTF.

This clone was seen a handful of times. The J gene is TRBJ1-1, the V gene TRBV18; D uncertain. The CDR3 length is 14 residues. Germline assignment: CDR1 KGHSH and CDR2 LQKENI. V was shortened by 6 bases and J by 1 base, with 12 bases between the two germline ends. The CDR3 region is CASSKSQENTEAFF. CDR3 coding DNA: TGTGCCAGCTCCAAATCGCAGGAGAACACTGAAGCTTTCTTT.

The rearrangement links TRBV9 to TRBJ2-1; tentatively, D is TRBD1 (5 bases). The V end was cut by 4 bases, the J end by 6 bases, with 14 bases between. Germline assignment: CDR1 SGDLS and CDR2 YYNGEE. The CDR3 has 14 residues. In nucleotides, the CDR3 is TGTGCCAGCAGCAGTAGGTCAGGGTCCAATGAGCAGTTCTTC. This codes for CASSSRSGSNEQFF.

In its sample, this clone was seen a few times. V usage is TRBV7-9 and J usage is TRBJ2-3; the D gene is possibly TRBD1 (5 bases). This CDR3 has 14 amino acids. Germline CDR1 and CDR2: SEHNR and FQNEAQ (reference sequence). The V gene lost 4 bases and the J gene lost 2 bases, with 10 bases spanning the gap. The CDR3 DNA reads TGTGCCAGCAGCTATGGGGCCGACACAGATACGCAGTATTTT. It encodes CASSYGADTDTQYF.

This clone was observed a few times. The same CDR3 can be traced to other DNA sequences in this sample. In DNA form, the CDR3 reads TGTGCCAGCTCACCGCGACTAGCGGGGGGCACAGATACGCAGTATTTT. It codes for CASSPRLAGGTDTQYF. The chain employs TRBV18 and TRBJ2-3, with 12 nucleotides matching TRBD2. This CDR3 has 16 residues. CDR1 is KGHSH and CDR2 is LQKENI in the germline V gene. The junction had 2 bases not matched to a gene; V was cut back by 3 bases and J by 1 base.

This clone occurred a few times. This rearrangement joins TRBV7-3 to TRBJ2-3, with 10 nucleotides matching TRBD2. The CDR3 length is 16 residues. V dropped 5 bases and J dropped 6; count of bases not matched to a gene: 11. The germline gives CDR1 SGHTA, CDR2 FQGTGA. The CDR3 protein is CASSAGLAPPRDTQYF. CDR3 in DNA: TGTGCCAGCAGCGCGGGACTAGCGCCTCCAAGGGATACGCAGTATTTT.

The V and J genes are TRBV6-5 and TRBJ2-7, with 9 bases fitting TRBD2. The CDR3 totals 14 residues. After removal of 7 bases from V and 5 bases from J, the junction contained 9 bases not matched to a gene. Germline CDR1 is MNHEY and CDR2 is SVGAGI. The CDR3 DNA follows: TGTGCCAGCAAGCCAAGCGGGGGGTATCACGAGCAGTACTTC. Its translation is CASKPSGGYHEQYF.

This clone has a handful of counts. This same CDR3 is encoded by further DNA sequences in the sample. The chain is built from TRBV5-1 and TRBJ2-3; D remains unclear. The CDR3 is made up of 12 amino acids. Trimming cost V 2 bases and J 4 bases, with 5 bases left between them. Germline CDR1 reads SGHRS; CDR2 reads YFSETQ. CDR3 region: CASSFEADTQYF. CDR3 bases: TGCGCCAGCAGCTTCGAGGCAGATACGCAGTATTTT.

This chain links TRBV12-5 with TRBJ2-7, with D maybe TRBD1 (6 bases). The germline CDR1 and CDR2 sequences are LGHNT and FRNRAP. Trimming stripped 5 bases from V and 5 bases from J, with 13 bases between. The CDR3 sequence is 13 residues long. The CDR3 sequence: CASGPDRSHEQYF. The DNA for the CDR3 is TGTGCTAGTGGTCCCGACAGGTCCCACGAGCAGTACTTC.

This clone was seen only a few times. The chain recombines TRBV4-1 with TRBJ2-3; D is unclear. Germline V CDR1 and CDR2: MGHRA, YSYEKL. This CDR3 has 14 amino acids. Trimming left V 0 bases short and J 5 bases short, with 9 bases between. CDR3 bases: TGCGCCAGCAGCCAAGAGTTGCCAGGAGATACGCAGTATTTT. It specifies CASSQELPGDTQYF.

J is TRBJ2-7 and V is TRBV5-6; the match to TRBD1 covers 7 bases. The CDR3 loop spans 17 amino acids. The germline V gene encodes CDR1 SGHDT and CDR2 YYEEEE. The V and J ends lost 3 bases and 3 bases, in that order; junction bases with no gene match: 15. The DNA for the CDR3 is TGTGCCAGCAGCTATAGGACAAGGGGGCCCCCTCTCTACGAGCAGTACTTC. Protein sequence: CASSYRTRGPPLYEQYF.

CDR3 region: CASSQETSGGIEQYF. CDR3 in DNA: TGCGCCAGCAGCCAAGAGACTAGCGGGGGTATCGAGCAGTACTTC. This chain uses TRBV4-3 with TRBJ2-7, with 12 bases that match TRBD2. Germline values: CDR1 LGHNA, CDR2 YSLEER. The CDR3 length is 15 residues. V was clipped by 0 bases and J by 6 bases; unmatched bases: 3.

The chain links TRBV27 to TRBJ2-7; 7 bases fit TRBD1. V shed 6 bases and J 12 bases; nucleotides not matched to a gene: 11. Per the germline V gene, CDR1 is MNHEY and CDR2 is SMNVEV (reference sequence). CDR3 length equals 12 residues. The CDR3 sequence is CASRNVLDRWYF. CDR3 sequence (DNA): TGTGCCAGCAGAAATGTGCTGGACAGGTGGTACTTC.

V is TRBV30 and J is TRBJ1-2, with D perhaps matching TRBD1 (6 bases). There are 13 residues in the CDR3. Germline V lookup: CDR1 GTSNPN, CDR2 SVGIG (reference sequence). The ends were cut back, 0 bases at V and 6 bases at J, with 11 bases in the middle. CDR3 coding DNA: TGTGCCTGGAGTGTCAACAACAGGGATGGCTACACCTTC. Translating gives CAWSVNNRDGYTF.

The chain has TRBV19 and TRBJ2-1; 8 nucleotides align to TRBD1. V trimming: 3 bases; J trimming: 7 bases; junction bases outside the gene matches: 8. The CDR3 runs to 15 residues. Germline V gene lookup returns CDR1 LNHDA and CDR2 SQIVND (reference sequence). Here the CDR3 reads CASSIVTGGRNEQFF. CDR3 DNA: TGTGCCAGTAGTATTGTAACAGGGGGGCGGAATGAGCAGTTCTTC.

This clone has more than one count but fewer than ten. The J gene is TRBJ2-4, the V gene TRBV11-2, with a possible D match to TRBD2 (6 bases). Germline CDR1 reads SGHAT; CDR2 reads FQNNGV. The V gene lost 6 bases and the J gene lost 4 bases, with 19 bases spanning the gap. This CDR3 contains 16 residues. CDR3 nucleotides: TGTGCCAGCAGGTCTCTAAGGAGGGGAGCGAAAAACATTCAGTACTTC. Translated, it gives CASRSLRRGAKNIQYF.